This TCR beta chain was observed in a study of T cell repertoires in cytomegalovirus infection. Turning to the study itself: Shared public TCR beta signatures pointed to both CMV infection and a matching HLA type. General study results and limits: There were carriers of CMV plus the relevant HLA, and cumulative public TCR beta family frequency identified them. The response measured ex vivo was dominated by TCR beta clonotypes (HLA-C-restricted and CMV-specific).

The V segment lost 4 bases and the J segment 2 bases; nucleotides outside the gene matches: 3. The CDR3 has 16 amino acids. CDR1 KGHDR and CDR2 SFDVKD come from the germline V gene. A remark on this clonotype: Antigen: not known.

TCRdb redid the calling of the reads with MiXCR, one entry per CDR3 protein. In the table there are fewer than 350,000 distinct CDR3 sequences, more than 8% of which are singletons. The chain couples TRBV24-1 to TRBJ2-1; TRBD2 matches 11 bases. The clonotype originates from a human donor in good health (CMV status not recorded). Some clones in this sample may be carry-over from other donors' samples. The sample taken for sequencing was PBMCs. In DNA, the CDR3 is TGTGCCACCAGTGACCGTAGCGGGGGGGCCTACAATGAGCAGTTCTTC. Its translation is CATSDRSGGAYNEQFF.